The 2 T cell receptor beta chains given below trace back to one sample, sequenced in a study of blood T cells in healthy people across ages. Alongside a J-beta primer mix, a sample-barcoded 5' primer served in a second PCR lasting roughly 6 to 11 cycles. TCRdb recomputed calls from the 5' RACE reads with MiXCR, one row per CDR3 protein. The table shows hundreds of thousands of distinct CDR3 sequences, with about 62% occurring only once. Sequencing input: blood. Source of these receptors: a man aged 30 to 39 in good health.

This clonotype was picked up a small number of times. J is TRBJ2-5 and V is TRBV28, with 14 bases lining up with TRBD2. V lost 4 bases and J lost 11; bases outside the gene matches: 12. CDR3 size: 16 residues. Germline V gene sequence: CDR1 MDHEN, CDR2 SYDVKM. The CDR3 protein is CASSSPRLAGGGEQYF. Here the CDR3 DNA reads TGTGCCAGCAGTTCCCCCCGACTAGCGGGAGGGGGAGAGCAGTACTTC.

The chain carries TRBV6-1 and TRBJ2-2; 7 nucleotides match TRBD2. Losses at the gene ends were 5 bases for V and 2 bases for J; bases not matched to a gene: 5. The CDR3 runs 15 residues. CDR1 is MNHNS, CDR2 SASEGT, per germline. CDR3 residues: CASSWGGTNTGELFF. CDR3 bases: TGTGCCAGCAGTTGGGGGGGGACTAACACCGGGGAGCTGTTTTTT.